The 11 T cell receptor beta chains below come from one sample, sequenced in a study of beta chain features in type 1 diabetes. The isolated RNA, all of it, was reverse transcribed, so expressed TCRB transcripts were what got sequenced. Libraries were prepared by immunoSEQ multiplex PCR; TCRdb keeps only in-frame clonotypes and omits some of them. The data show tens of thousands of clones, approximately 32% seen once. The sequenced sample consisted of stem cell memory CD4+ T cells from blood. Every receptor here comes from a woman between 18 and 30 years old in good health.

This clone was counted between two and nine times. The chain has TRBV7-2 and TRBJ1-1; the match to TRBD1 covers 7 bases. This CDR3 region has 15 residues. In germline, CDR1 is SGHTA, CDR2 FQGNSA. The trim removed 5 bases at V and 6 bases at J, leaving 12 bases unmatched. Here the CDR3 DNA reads TGTGCCAGCAGCGTCACTGGGGACAGCGCCGCTGAAGCTTTCTTT. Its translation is CASSVTGDSAAEAFF.

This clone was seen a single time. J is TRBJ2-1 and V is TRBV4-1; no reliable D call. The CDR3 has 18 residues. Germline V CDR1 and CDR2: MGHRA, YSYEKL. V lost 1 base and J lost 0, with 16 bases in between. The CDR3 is CASSQVVWSLSSYNEQFF. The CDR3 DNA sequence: TGCGCCAGCAGCCAAGTCGTCTGGAGTCTTAGCTCCTACAATGAGCAGTTCTTC.

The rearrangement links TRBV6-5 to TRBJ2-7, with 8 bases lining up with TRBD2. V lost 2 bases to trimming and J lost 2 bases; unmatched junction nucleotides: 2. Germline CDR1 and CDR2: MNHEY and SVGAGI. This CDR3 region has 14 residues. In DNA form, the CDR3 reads TGTGCCAGCAGTTACAGCGGGGGCCCCTACGAGCAGTACTTC. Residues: CASSYSGGPYEQYF.

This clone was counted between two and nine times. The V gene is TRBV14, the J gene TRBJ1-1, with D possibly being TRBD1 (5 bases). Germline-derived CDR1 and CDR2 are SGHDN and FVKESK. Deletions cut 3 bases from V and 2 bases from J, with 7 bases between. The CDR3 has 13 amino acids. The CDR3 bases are TGTGCCAGCAGCCAGCAGGGAAACACTGAAGCTTTCTTT. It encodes CASSQQGNTEAFF. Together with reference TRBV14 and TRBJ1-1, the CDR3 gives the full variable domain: EAGVTQFPSHSVIEKGQTVTLRCDPISGHDNLYWYRRVMGKEIKFLLHFVKESKQDESGMPNNRFLAERTGGTYSTLKVQPAELEDSGVYFCASSQQGNTEAFFGQGTRLTVV.

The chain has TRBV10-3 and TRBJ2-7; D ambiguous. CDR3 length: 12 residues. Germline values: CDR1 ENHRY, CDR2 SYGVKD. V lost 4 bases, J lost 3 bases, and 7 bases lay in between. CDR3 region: CAISAFSYEQYF. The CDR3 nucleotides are TGTGCCATCAGTGCCTTCAGCTACGAGCAGTACTTC.

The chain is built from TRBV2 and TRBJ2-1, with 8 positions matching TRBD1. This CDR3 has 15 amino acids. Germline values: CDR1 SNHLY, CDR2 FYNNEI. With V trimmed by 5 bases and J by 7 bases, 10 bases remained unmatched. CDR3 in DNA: TGTGCCAGCAGTTTTGGACAGGGATTTACAAATGAGCAGTTCTTC. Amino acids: CASSFGQGFTNEQFF.

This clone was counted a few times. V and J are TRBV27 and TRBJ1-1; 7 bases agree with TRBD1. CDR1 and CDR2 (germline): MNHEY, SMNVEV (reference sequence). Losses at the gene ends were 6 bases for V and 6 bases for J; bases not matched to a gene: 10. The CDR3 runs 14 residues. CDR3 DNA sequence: TGTGCCAGCAGCACAGGGACAGCGGGGGCTGAAGCTTTCTTT. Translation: CASSTGTAGAEAFF.

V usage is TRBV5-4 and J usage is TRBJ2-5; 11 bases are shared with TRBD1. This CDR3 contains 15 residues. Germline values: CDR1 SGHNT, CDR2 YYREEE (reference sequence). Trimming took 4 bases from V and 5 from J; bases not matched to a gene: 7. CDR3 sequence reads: CASSPDRGLGETQYF. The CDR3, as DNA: TGTGCCAGCAGCCCGGACAGGGGGCTGGGGGAGACCCAGTACTTC.

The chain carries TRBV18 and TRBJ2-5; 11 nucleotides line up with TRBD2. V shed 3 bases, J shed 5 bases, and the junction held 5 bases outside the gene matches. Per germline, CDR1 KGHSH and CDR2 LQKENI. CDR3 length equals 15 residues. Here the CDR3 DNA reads TGTGCCAGCTCACCTAGCGGGAGGGCCCGTGAGACCCAGTACTTC. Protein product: CASSPSGRARETQYF.

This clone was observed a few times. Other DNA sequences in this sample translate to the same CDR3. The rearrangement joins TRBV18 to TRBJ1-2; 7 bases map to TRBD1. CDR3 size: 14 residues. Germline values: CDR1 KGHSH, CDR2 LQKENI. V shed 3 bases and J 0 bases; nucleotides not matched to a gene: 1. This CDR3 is CASSPDRTNYGYTF. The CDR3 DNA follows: TGTGCCAGCTCACCGGACAGGACTAACTATGGCTACACCTTC.

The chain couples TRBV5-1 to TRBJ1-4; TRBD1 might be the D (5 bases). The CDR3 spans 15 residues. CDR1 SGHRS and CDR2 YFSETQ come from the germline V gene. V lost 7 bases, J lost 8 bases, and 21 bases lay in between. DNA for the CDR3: TGCGCCAGCTCTTCTGTCGGCAGGGAGGACGAAAAACTGTTTTTT. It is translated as CASSSVGREDEKLFF.